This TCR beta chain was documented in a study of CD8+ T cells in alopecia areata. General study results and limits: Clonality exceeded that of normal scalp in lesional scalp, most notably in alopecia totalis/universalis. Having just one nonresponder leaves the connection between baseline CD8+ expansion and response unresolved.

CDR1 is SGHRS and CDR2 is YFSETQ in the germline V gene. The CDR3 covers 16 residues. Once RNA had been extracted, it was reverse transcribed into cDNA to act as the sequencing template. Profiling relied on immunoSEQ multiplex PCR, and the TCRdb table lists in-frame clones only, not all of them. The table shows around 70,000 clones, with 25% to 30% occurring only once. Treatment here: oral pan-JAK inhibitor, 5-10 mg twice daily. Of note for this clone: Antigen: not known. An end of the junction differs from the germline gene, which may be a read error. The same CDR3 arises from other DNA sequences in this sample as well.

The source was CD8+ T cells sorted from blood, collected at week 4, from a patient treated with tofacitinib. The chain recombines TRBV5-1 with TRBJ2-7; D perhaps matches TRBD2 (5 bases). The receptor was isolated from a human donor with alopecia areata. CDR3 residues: CASSLGVGEEAYEQYF. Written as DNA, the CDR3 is TGTGCCAGCAGCTTGGGCGTGGGAGAGGAGGCTTACGAGCAGTACTTC.